The rows below give T cell receptor beta chains drawn from one sample of a study of T-cell reconstitution after alpha-beta-depleted transplantation in children. TCRdb ran MiXCR on the PCR reads and lists one entry per CDR3 protein. The repertoire holds 600,000 to 700,000 distinct CDR3 sequences, with roughly 13% as singletons. This specimen was PBMCs, taken before TCRalphabeta/CD19-depleted stem cell transplant. These receptors came from a girl aged 2 to 10 with congenital amegakaryocytic thrombocytopenia, due to receive a stem cell transplant. The CDR3 runs from the conserved cysteine through the conserved F or W. A D gene is named only where the DNA matches it firmly. Expanded clones get a size class; other rows say once, few or many, or leave the size out.

cdr3_length	v_call	clone_size	d_call	j_call	cdr3_aa	cdr3_nt
14	TRBV20-1	many	-	TRBJ2-2	CSARDGGSEGELFF	TGCAGTGCTAGAGATGGGGGTTCCGAGGGGGAGCTGTTTTTT
14	TRBV20-1	few	-	TRBJ1-5	CSARSGAGNQPQHF	TGCAGTGCTAGATCAGGGGCGGGCAATCAGCCCCAGCATTTT
14	TRBV6-1	many	-	TRBJ2-7	CASSEGFLAGEQYF	TGTGCCAGCAGTGAGGGTTTTCTGGCGGGGGAGCAGTACTTC
15	TRBV7-2	many	-	TRBJ2-3	CASSSVTGRPDTQYF	TGTGCCAGCAGCTCTGTGACAGGGAGGCCAGATACGCAGTATTTT
15	TRBV11-3	few	TRBD1	TRBJ1-1	CASSPRTGMDTEAFF	TGTGCCAGCAGCCCCCGGACAGGGATGGACACTGAAGCTTTCTTT
14	TRBV5-1	-	TRBD1	TRBJ1-2	CASSSTTGINGYTF	TGCGCCAGCAGCTCCACGACAGGGATCAACGGCTACACCTTC
14	TRBV20-1	many	TRBD1	TRBJ2-7	CSARSGTGTYEQYF	TGCAGTGCTAGGTCGGGGACAGGGACCTACGAGCAGTACTTC
16	TRBV5-1	many	TRBD2	TRBJ2-3	CASSLLEAGVLDTQYF	TGCGCCAGCAGCTTGCTCGAAGCGGGAGTTTTGGATACGCAGTATTTT
15	TRBV20-1	many	TRBD1	TRBJ1-5	CSATQGGGSNQPQHF	TGCAGTGCTACCCAAGGGGGCGGTAGCAATCAGCCCCAGCATTTT
16	TRBV13	few	TRBD1	TRBJ2-7	CASSFTLGDRDYEQYF	TGTGCCAGCAGCTTTACCTTAGGGGACAGGGACTACGAGCAGTACTTC
16	TRBV28	-	-	TRBJ2-7	CASRPPGSIGDYEQYF	TGTGCCAGCAGGCCTCCGGGTAGTATAGGGGACTACGAGCAGTACTTC
15	TRBV3-1	many	-	TRBJ2-7	CASARKGPTSYEQYF	TGTGCCAGCGCACGGAAGGGACCTACCTCCTACGAGCAGTACTTC
14	TRBV20-1	few	-	TRBJ2-3	CSAPLSISTDTQYF	TGCAGTGCTCCCCTATCGATTAGCACAGATACGCAGTATTTT
16	TRBV28	-	TRBD2	TRBJ2-5	CASSTRTSGIQETQYF	TGTGCCAGCAGTACCCGGACTAGCGGAATTCAAGAGACCCAGTACTTC
15	TRBV15	many	-	TRBJ2-3	CATSRDRRDTDTQYF	TGTGCCACCAGCAGAGATCGAAGGGACACAGATACGCAGTATTTT
13	TRBV12-3/TRBV12-4	few	-	TRBJ2-4	CACSSGGWNIQYF	TGTGCCTGCAGTTCTGGCGGGTGGAACATTCAGTACTTC
14	TRBV5-1	many	-	TRBJ1-3	CASSATDSVNTIYF	TGCGCCAGCAGTGCGACGGACAGCGTAAACACCATATATTTT
13	TRBV7-3	few	TRBD1	TRBJ2-1	CASSNNRGNEQFF	TGTGCCAGCAGCAACAACAGGGGAAATGAGCAGTTCTTC
19	TRBV3-1	-	-	TRBJ2-7	CASCLWKGALPVKSYEQYF	TGTGCCAGCTGTTTATGGAAAGGGGCCCTCCCCGTGAAGTCCTACGAGCAGTACTTC
15	TRBV4-1	many	TRBD2	TRBJ2-1	CASRRLAGPYNEQFF	TGCGCCAGCAGGCGACTAGCGGGCCCATACAATGAGCAGTTCTTC
13	TRBV12-3/TRBV12-4	many	-	TRBJ2-7	CASSPGGLYEQYF	TGTGCCAGCAGCCCCGGGGGACTCTACGAGCAGTACTTC
15	TRBV6-1	many	-	TRBJ2-7	CASSQGGLLEYEQYF	TGTGCCAGCAGCCAGGGTGGTCTTCTCGAGTACGAGCAGTACTTC
13	TRBV20-1	many	-	TRBJ2-2	CSARAANTGELFF	TGCAGTGCAAGGGCAGCGAACACCGGGGAGCTGTTTTTT
15	TRBV20-1	many	-	TRBJ2-1	CSARGQEGRRAEQFF	TGCAGTGCTAGGGGGCAGGAGGGACGACGAGCTGAGCAGTTCTTC
17	TRBV20-1	many	-	TRBJ2-3	CSARDRQTQTAADTQYF	TGCAGTGCTAGAGATCGGCAAACTCAAACGGCGGCAGATACGCAGTATTTT
14	TRBV5-1	many	TRBD1	TRBJ2-5	CASHYGQGEETQYF	TGCGCCAGCCACTATGGACAGGGTGAAGAGACCCAGTACTTC
15	TRBV7-9	-	-	TRBJ2-3	CASKPEVIATDTQYF	TGTGCCAGCAAACCGGAAGTAATTGCTACAGATACGCAGTATTTT
14	TRBV29-1	few	-	TRBJ1-1	CSVEKGHSNTEAFF	TGCAGCGTTGAGAAGGGACATTCGAACACTGAAGCTTTCTTT
16	TRBV10-3	many	-	TRBJ1-2	CAISGGKGMPNYGYTF	TGTGCCATCAGTGGGGGGAAGGGGATGCCTAACTATGGCTACACCTTC
16	TRBV24-1	many	TRBD1	TRBJ2-2	CATSGSDRGNTGELFF	TGTGCCACCAGTGGTTCGGACAGGGGAAACACCGGGGAGCTGTTTTTT
17	TRBV20-1	-	-	TRBJ1-1	CSARVSQGASLFAEAFF	TGCAGTGCTAGAGTGAGTCAGGGCGCCAGCCTCTTCGCTGAAGCTTTCTTT
12	TRBV7-3	few	-	TRBJ2-1	CASSRQPGPQFF	TGTGCCAGCAGCCGGCAACCGGGTCCTCAGTTCTTC
14	TRBV6-1	few	-	TRBJ2-7	CASSGVRLKYEQYF	TGTGCCAGCAGTGGTGTCAGACTGAAGTACGAGCAGTACTTC
11	TRBV20-1	-	-	TRBJ2-7	CSALPSGEQYF	TGCAGTGCTCTCCCGTCGGGGGAGCAGTACTTC
13	TRBV12-3/TRBV12-4	many	TRBD2	TRBJ2-3	CASSSGKADTQYF	TGTGCCAGCAGTAGCGGGAAGGCAGATACGCAGTATTTT
16	TRBV5-1	few	TRBD1	TRBJ1-2	CASSDGTEAINYGYTF	TGCGCCAGCAGCGACGGGACAGAAGCGATTAACTATGGCTACACCTTC
15	TRBV5-5	few	-	TRBJ2-1	CASSRYSPSQNEQFF	TGTGCCAGCAGCCGCTATTCCCCCTCCCAAAATGAGCAGTTCTTC
16	TRBV18	few	-	TRBJ2-7	CASSPQGIQTTWEQYF	TGTGCCAGCTCACCACAGGGGATCCAAACCACGTGGGAGCAGTACTTC
12	TRBV12-3/TRBV12-4	few	-	TRBJ1-5	CASYRGNQPQHF	TGTGCCAGTTACCGAGGCAATCAGCCCCAGCATTTT
14	TRBV7-6	many	-	TRBJ1-1	CASSLEQGDTEAFF	TGTGCCAGCAGCTTAGAACAGGGTGACACTGAAGCTTTCTTT
14	TRBV28	-	-	TRBJ1-5	CASSRGGGNQPQHF	TGTGCCAGCAGTAGGGGGGGGGGCAATCAGCCCCAGCATTTT
16	TRBV18	-	-	TRBJ2-2	CASSPSGWRATGELFF	TGTGCCAGCTCACCATCGGGGTGGAGGGCCACCGGGGAGCTGTTTTTT
14	TRBV20-1	many	-	TRBJ2-5	CSAPPGADQETQYF	TGCAGTGCCCCACCGGGAGCGGACCAAGAGACCCAGTACTTC
14	TRBV18	few	-	TRBJ2-2	CASSPGTTTGELFF	TGTGCCAGCTCACCGGGAACCACAACCGGGGAGCTGTTTTTT